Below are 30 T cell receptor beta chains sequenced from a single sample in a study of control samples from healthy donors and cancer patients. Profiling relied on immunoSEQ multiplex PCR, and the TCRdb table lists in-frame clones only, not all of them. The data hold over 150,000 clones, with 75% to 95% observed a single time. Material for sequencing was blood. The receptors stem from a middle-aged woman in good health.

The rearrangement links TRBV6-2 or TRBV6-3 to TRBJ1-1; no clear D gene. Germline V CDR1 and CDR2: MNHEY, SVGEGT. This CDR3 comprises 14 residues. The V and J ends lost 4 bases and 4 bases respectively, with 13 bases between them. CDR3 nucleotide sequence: TGTGCCAGCAGTTCAAAGGGCATGGGCACTGAAGCTTTCTTT. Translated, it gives CASSSKGMGTEAFF.

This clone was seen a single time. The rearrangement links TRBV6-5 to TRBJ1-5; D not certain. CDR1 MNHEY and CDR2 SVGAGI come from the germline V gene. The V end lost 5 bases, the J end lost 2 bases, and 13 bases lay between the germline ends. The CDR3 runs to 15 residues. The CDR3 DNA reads TGTGCCAGCAGTCCCGTGGGTAGGGGCAATCAGCCCCAGCATTTT. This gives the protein CASSPVGRGNQPQHF.

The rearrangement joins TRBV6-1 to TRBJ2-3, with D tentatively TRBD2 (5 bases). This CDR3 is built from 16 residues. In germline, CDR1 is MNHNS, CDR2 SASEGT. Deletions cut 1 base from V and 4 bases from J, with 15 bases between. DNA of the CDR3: TGTGCCAGCAGTGAAGAGGGTTGGGGAGCCCCAGATACGCAGTATTTT. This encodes CASSEEGWGAPDTQYF.

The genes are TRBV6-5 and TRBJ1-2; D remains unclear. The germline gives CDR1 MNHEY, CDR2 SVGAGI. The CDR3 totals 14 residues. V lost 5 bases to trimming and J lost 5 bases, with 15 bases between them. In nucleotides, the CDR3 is TGTGCCAGCAGTCCGACGACCCGAACTTATGGCTACACCTTC. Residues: CASSPTTRTYGYTF.

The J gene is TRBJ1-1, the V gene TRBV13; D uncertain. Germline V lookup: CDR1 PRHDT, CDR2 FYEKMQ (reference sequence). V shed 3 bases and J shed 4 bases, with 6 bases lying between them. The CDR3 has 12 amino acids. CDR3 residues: CASSFIRTEAFF. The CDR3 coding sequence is TGTGCCAGCAGCTTTATCCGCACTGAAGCTTTCTTT.

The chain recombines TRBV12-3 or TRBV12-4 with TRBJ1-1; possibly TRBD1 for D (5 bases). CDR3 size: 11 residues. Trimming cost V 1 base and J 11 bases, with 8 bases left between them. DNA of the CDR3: TGTGCCAGCAGTTTAGGGGGCTCGGCTTTCTTT. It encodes CASSLGGSAFF.

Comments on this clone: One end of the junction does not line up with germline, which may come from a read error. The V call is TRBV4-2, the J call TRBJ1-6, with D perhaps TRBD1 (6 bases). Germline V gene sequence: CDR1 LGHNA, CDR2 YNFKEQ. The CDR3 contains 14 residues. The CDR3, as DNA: TGTGCCAGCAGCCCGGGACACGGAGGGTCACCCCCCCACTTT. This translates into CASSPGHGGSPPHF.

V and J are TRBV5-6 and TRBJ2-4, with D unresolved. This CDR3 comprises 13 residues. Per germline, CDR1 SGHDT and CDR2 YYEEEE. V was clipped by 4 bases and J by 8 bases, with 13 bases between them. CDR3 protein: CASSARGDYIQYF. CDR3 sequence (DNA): TGTGCCAGCAGCGCCCGCGGCGATTACATTCAGTACTTC.

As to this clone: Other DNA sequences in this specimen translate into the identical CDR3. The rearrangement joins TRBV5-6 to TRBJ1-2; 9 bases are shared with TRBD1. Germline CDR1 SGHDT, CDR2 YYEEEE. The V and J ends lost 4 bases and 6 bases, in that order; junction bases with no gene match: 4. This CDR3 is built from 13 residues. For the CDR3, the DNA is TGTGCCAGCAGCCTCTGGACAGGGGATGGCTACACCTTC. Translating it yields CASSLWTGDGYTF. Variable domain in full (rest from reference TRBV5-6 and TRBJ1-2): DAGVTQSPTHLIKTRGQQVTLRCSPKSGHDTVSWYQQALGQGPQFIFQYYEEEERQRGNFPDRFSGHQFPNYSSELNVNALLLGDSALYLCASSLWTGDGYTFGSGTRLTVV.

In nucleotides, the CDR3 is TGTGCCATCAGTGGGACTAGCGGGGGAGGGGGCACAGATACGCAGTATTTT. Translated: CAISGTSGGGGTDTQYF. The chain combines TRBV10-3 with TRBJ2-3; 13 nucleotides align to TRBD2. Germline values: CDR1 ENHRY, CDR2 SYGVKD. This CDR3 has 17 residues. The J segment lost 1 base and the V segment lost 4 bases, leaving 5 bases of the junction unmatched.

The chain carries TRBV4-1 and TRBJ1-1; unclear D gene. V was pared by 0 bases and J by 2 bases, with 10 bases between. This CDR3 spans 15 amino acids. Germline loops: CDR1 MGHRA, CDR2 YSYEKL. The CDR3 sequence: CASSQDVTFNTEAFF. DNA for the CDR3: TGCGCCAGCAGCCAAGACGTAACTTTTAACACTGAAGCTTTCTTT.

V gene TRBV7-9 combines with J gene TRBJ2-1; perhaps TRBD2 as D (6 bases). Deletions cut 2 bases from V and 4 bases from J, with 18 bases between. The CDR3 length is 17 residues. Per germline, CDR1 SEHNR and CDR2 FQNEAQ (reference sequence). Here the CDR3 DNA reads TGTGCCAGCAGCTTAATGGGGACTTTGAGGGGATACAATGAGCAGTTCTTC. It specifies CASSLMGTLRGYNEQFF. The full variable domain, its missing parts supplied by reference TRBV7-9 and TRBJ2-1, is DTGVSQNPRHKITKRGQNVTFRCDPISEHNRLYWYRQTLGQGPEFLTYFQNEAQLEKSRLLSDRFSAERPKGSFSTLEIQRTEQGDSAMYLCASSLMGTLRGYNEQFFGPGTRLTVL.

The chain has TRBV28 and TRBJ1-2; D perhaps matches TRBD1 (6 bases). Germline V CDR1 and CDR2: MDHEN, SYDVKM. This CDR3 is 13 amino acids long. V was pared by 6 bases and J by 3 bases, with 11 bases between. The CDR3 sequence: CASSLRTDYGYTF. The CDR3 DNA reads TGTGCCAGCAGCCTACGGACAGACTATGGCTACACCTTC.

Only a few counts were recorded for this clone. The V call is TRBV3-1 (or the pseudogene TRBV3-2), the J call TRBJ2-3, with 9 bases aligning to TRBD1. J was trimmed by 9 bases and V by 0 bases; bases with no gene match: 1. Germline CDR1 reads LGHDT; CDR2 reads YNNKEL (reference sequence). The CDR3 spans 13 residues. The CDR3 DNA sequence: TGTGCCAGCAGCCAAGAGGACAGGGGAACGCAGTATTTT. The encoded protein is CASSQEDRGTQYF.

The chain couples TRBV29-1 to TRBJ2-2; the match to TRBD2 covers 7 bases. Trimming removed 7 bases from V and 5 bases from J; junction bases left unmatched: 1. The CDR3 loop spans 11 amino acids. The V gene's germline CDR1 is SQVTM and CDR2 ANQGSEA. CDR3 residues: CSGGGTGELFF. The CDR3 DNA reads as TGCAGCGGCGGGGGAACCGGGGAGCTGTTTTTT.

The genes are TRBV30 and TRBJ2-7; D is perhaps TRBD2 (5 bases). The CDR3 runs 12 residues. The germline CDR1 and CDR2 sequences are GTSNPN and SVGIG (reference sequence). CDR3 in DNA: TGTGCGGATCTAGAGGGAAGTTACGAGCAGTACTTC. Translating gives CADLEGSYEQYF.

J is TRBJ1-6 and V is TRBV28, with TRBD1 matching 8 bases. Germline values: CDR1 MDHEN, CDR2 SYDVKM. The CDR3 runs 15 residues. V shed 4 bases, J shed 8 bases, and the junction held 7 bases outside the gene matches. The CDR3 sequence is CASSSPGQVDSPLHF. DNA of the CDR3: TGTGCCAGCAGTTCCCCGGGACAGGTCGATTCACCCCTCCACTTT.

The CDR3 coding sequence is TGCGCCAGCAGCTTGGTGGGCCCGCGCAATTCACCCCTCCACTTT. Residues: CASSLVGPRNSPLHF. The genes are TRBV5-1 and TRBJ1-6; D not certain. V was cut by 0 bases and J by 7 bases, with 11 bases left in between. Germline V gene lookup returns CDR1 SGHRS and CDR2 YFSETQ. The CDR3 spans 15 residues.

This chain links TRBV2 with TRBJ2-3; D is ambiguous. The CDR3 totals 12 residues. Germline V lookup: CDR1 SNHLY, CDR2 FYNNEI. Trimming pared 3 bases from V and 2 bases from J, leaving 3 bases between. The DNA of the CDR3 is TGTGCCAGCAGTGATTCCACAGATACGCAGTATTTT. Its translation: CASSDSTDTQYF.

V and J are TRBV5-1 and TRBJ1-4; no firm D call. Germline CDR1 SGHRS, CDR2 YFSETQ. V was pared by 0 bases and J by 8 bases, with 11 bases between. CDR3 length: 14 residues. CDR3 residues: CASSLGSEGEKLFF. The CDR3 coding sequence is TGCGCCAGCAGCTTGGGGTCGGAAGGGGAAAAACTGTTTTTT.

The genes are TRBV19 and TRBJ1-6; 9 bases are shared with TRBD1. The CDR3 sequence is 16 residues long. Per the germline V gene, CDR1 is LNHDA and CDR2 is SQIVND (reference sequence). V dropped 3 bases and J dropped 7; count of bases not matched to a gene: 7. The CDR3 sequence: CASSIGGTGINSPLHF. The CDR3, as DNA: TGTGCCAGTAGTATTGGAGGGACAGGGATCAATTCACCCCTCCACTTT.

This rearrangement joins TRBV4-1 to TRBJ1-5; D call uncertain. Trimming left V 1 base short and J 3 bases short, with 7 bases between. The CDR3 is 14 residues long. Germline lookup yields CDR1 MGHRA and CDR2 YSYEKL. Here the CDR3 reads CASSQVSDNQPQHF. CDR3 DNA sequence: TGCGCCAGCAGCCAAGTCTCGGACAATCAGCCCCAGCATTTT.

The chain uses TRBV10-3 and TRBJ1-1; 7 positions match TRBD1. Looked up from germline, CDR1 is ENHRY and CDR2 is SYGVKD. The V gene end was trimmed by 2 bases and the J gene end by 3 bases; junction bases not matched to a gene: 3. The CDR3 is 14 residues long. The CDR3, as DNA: TGTGCCATCAGTGAGAGGACAGGCGACACTGAAGCTTTCTTT. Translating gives CAISERTGDTEAFF.

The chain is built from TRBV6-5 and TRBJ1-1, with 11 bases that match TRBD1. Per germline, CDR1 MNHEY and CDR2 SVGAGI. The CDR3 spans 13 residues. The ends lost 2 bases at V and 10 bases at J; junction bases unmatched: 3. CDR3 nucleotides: TGTGCCAGCAGTTACGGACAGGGGGCGCGAGCTTTCTTT. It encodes CASSYGQGARAFF.

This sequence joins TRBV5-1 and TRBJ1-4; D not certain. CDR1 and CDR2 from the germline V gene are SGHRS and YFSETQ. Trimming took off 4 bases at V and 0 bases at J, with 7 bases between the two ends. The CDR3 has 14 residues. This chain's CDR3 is CASSRDATNEKLFF. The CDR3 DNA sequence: TGCGCCAGCAGCCGAGATGCAACTAATGAAAAACTGTTTTTT.

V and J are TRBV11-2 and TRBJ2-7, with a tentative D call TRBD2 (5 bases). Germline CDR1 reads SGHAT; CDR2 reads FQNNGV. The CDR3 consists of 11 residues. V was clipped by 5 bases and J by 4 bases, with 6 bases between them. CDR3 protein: CASSPGYEQYF. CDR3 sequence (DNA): TGTGCCAGCAGCCCGGGGTACGAGCAGTACTTC.

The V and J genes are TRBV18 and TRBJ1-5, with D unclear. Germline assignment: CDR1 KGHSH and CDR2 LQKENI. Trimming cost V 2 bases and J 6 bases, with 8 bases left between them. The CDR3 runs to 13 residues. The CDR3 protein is CASSPESSQPQHF. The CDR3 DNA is TGTGCCAGCTCACCAGAGAGTTCTCAGCCCCAGCATTTT.

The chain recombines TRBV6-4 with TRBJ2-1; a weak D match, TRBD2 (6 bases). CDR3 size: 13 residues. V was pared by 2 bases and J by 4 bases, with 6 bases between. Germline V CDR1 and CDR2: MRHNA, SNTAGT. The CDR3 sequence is CASSDGTYNEQFF. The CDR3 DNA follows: TGTGCCAGCAGTGACGGGACTTACAATGAGCAGTTCTTC.

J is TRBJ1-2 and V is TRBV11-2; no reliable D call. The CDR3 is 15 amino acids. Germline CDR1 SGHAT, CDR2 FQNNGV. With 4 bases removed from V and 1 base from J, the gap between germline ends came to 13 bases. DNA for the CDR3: TGTGCCAGCAGCTCTCTCGGCAGAATTAACTATGGCTACACCTTC. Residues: CASSSLGRINYGYTF.

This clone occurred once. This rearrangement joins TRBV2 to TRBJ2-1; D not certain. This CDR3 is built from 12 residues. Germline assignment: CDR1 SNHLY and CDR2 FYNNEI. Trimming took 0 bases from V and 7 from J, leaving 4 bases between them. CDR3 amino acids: CASSEALNEQFF. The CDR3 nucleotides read TGTGCCAGCAGTGAAGCCCTAAATGAGCAGTTCTTC.